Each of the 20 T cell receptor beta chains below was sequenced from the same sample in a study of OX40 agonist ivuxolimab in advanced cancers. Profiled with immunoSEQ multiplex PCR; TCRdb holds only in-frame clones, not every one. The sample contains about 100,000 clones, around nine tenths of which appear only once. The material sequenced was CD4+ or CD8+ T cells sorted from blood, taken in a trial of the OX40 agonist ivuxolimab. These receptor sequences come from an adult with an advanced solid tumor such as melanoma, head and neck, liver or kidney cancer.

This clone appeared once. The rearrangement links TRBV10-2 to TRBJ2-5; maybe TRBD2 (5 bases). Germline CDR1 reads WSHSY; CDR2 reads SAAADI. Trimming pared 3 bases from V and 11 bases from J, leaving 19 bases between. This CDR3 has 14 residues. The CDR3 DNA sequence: TGCGCCAGCAGTGAATGGCTGGCGAGAAGGGAGCAGTACTTC. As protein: CASSEWLARREQYF.

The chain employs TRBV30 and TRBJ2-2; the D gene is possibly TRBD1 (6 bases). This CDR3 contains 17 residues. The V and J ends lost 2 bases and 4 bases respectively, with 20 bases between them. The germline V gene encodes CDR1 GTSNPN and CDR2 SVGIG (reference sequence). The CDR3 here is CAWSLIGGSGGTGELFF. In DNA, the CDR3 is TGTGCCTGGAGTCTAATTGGGGGCTCCGGCGGCACCGGGGAGCTGTTTTTT.

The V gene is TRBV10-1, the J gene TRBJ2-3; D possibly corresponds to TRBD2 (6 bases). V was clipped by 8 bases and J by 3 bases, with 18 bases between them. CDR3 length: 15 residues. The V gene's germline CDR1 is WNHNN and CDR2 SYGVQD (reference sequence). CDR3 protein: CASSGTHVGTDTQYF. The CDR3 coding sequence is TGCGCCAGCTCAGGGACTCACGTTGGGACAGATACGCAGTATTTT.

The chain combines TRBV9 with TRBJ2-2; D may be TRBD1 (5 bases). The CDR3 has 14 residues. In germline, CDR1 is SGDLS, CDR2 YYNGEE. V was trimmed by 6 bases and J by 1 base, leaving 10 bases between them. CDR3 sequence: CASKAGQNTGELFF. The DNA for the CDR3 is TGTGCCAGCAAGGCCGGACAGAACACCGGGGAGCTGTTTTTT.

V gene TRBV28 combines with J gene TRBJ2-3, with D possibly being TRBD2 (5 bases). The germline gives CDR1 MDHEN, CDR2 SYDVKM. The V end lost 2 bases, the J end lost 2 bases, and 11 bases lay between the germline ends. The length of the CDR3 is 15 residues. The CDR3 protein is CASSLSGSHTDTQYF. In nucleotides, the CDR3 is TGTGCCAGCAGTTTAAGTGGGAGCCACACAGATACGCAGTATTTT.

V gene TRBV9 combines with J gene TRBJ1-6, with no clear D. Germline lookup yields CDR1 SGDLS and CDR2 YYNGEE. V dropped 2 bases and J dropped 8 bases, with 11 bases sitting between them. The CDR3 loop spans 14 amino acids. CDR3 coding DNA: TGTGCCAGCAGCGTCGCACAGTTCGATTCACCCCTCCACTTT. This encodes CASSVAQFDSPLHF. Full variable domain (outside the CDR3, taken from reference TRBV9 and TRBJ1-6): DSGVTQTPKHLITATGQRVTLRCSPRSGDLSVYWYQQSLDQGLQFLIQYYNGEERAKGNILERFSAQQFPDLHSELNLSSLELGDSALYFCASSVAQFDSPLHFGNGTRLTVT.

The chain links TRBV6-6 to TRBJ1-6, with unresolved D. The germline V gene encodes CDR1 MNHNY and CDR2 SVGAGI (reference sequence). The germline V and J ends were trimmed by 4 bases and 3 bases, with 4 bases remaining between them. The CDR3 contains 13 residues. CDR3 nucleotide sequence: TGTGCCAGCAGTTTTGGCTATAATTCACCCCTCCACTTT. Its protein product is CASSFGYNSPLHF.

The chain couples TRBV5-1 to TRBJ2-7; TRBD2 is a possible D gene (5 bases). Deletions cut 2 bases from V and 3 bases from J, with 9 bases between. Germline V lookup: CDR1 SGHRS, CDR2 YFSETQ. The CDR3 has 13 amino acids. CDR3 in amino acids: CASSFKGSYEQYF. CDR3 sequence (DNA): TGCGCCAGCAGCTTTAAAGGGAGCTACGAGCAGTACTTC.

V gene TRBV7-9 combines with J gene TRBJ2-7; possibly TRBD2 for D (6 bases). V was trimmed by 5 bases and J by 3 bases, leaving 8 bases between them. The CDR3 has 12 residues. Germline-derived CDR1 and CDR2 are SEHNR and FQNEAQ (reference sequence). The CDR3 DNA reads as TGTGCCAGCAGCCGGACTATCTACGAGCAGTACTTC. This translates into CASSRTIYEQYF.

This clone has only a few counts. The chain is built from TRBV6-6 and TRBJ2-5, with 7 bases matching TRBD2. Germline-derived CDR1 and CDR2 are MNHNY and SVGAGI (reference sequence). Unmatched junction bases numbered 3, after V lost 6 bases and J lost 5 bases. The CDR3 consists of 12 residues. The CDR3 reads CASSPTSETQYF. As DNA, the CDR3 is TGTGCCAGCAGCCCGACTAGCGAGACCCAGTACTTC.

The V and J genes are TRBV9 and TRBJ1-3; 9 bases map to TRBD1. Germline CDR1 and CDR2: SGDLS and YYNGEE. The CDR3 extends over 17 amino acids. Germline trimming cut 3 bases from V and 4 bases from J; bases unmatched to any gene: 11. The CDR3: CASSAIGQGIGGNTIYF. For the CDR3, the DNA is TGTGCCAGCAGCGCCATTGGACAGGGGATAGGCGGAAACACCATATATTTT.

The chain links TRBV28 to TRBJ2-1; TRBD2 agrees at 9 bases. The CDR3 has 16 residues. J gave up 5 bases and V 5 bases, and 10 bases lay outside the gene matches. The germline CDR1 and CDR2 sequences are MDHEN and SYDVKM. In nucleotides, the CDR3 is TGTGCCAGCAGTCGGATTAGCGGGAGTCCGCACAATGAGCAGTTCTTC. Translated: CASSRISGSPHNEQFF.

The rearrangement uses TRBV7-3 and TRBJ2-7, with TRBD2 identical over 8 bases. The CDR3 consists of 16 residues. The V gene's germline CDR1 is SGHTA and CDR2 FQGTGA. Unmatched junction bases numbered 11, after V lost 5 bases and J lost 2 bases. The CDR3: CASSPGRSGRAYEQYF. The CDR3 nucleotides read TGTGCCAGCAGCCCCGGCAGGTCCGGGAGGGCCTACGAGCAGTACTTC.

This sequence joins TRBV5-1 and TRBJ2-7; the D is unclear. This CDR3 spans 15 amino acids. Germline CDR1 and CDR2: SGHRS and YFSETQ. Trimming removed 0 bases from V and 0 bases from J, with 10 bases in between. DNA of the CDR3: TGCGCCAGCAGCTTGGGCGTCCCGAGCTCCTACGAGCAGTACTTC. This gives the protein CASSLGVPSSYEQYF.

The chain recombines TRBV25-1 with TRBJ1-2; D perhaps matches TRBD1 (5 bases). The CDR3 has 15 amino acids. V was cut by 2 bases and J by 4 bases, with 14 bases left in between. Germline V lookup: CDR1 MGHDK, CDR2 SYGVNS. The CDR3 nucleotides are TGTGCCAGCAGTGAAGGGGGGGTGAGGGCCTATGGCTACACCTTC. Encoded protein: CASSEGGVRAYGYTF.

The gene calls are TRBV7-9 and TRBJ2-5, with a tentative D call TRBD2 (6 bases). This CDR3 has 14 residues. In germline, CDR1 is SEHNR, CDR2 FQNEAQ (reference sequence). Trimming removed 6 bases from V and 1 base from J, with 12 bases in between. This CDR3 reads CASSAPGSQETQYF. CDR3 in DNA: TGTGCCAGCAGTGCACCCGGGAGCCAAGAGACCCAGTACTTC.

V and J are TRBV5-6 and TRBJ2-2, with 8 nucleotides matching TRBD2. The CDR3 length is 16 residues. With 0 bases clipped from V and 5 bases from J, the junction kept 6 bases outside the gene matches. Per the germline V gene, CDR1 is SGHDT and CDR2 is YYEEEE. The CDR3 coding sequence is TGTGCCAGCAGCTTGGTCGCTAGCGGGCGGACCGGGGAGCTGTTTTTT. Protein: CASSLVASGRTGELFF.

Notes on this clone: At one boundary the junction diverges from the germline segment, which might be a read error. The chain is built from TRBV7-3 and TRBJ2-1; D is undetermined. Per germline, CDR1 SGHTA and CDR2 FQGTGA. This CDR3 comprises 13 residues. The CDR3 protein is CASSFLSSNEQFF. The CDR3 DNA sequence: TGTGCCAGCAGCTTCCTTTCCTCCAATGAGCAGTTCTTC. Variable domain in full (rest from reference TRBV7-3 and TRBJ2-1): GAGVSQTPSNKVTEKGKYVELRCDPISGHTALYWYRQSLGQGPEFLIYFQGTGAADDSGLPNDRFFAVRPEGSVSTLKIQRTERGDSAVYLCASSFLSSNEQFFGPGTRLTVL.

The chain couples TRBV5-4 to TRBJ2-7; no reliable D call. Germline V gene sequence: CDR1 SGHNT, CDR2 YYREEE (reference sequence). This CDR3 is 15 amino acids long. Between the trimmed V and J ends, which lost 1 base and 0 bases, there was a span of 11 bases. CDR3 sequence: CASSLWLGYSYEQYF. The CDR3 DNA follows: TGTGCCAGCAGCTTGTGGTTGGGGTACTCCTACGAGCAGTACTTC.

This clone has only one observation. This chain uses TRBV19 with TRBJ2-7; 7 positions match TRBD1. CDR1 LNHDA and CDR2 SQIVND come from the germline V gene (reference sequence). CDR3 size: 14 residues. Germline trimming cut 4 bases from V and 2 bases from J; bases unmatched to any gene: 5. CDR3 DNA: TGTGCCAGTAGTAGGACAGGTATTCCCTACGAGCAGTACTTC. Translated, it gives CASSRTGIPYEQYF.